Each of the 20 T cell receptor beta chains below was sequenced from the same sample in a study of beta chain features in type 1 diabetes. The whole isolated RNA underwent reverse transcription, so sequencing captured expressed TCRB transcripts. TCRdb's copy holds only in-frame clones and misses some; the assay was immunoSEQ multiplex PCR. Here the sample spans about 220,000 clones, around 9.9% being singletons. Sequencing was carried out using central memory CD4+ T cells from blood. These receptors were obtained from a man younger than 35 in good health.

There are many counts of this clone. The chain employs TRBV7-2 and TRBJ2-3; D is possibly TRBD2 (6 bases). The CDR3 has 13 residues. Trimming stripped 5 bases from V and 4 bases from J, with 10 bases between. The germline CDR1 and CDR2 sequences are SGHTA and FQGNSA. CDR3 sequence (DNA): TGTGCCAGCAGCCCCGGGGGACCAGATACGCAGTATTTT. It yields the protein CASSPGGPDTQYF.

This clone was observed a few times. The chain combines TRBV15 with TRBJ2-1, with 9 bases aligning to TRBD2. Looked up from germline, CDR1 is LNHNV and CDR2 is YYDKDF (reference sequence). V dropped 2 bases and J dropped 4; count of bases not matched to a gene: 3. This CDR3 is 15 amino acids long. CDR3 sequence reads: CATSRQTSGYNEQFF. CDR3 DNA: TGTGCCACCAGCAGACAGACTAGCGGATACAATGAGCAGTTCTTC.

CDR3 sequence: CASSPGVYQPQHF. The CDR3 nucleotides read TGCGCCAGCAGCCCAGGGGTTTACCAGCCCCAGCATTTT. This sequence joins TRBV4-1 and TRBJ1-5; D might be TRBD1 (6 bases). Trimming removed 4 bases at V and 7 bases at J, with 11 bases between. This CDR3 is 13 amino acids long. Germline CDR1 is MGHRA and CDR2 is YSYEKL.

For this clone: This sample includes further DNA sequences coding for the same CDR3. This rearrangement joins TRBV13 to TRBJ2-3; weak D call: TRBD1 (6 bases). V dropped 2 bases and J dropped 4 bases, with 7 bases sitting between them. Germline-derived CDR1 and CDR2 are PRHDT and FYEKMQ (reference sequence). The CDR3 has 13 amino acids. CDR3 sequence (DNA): TGTGCCAGCAGCTTACCAGGGGCAGATACGCAGTATTTT. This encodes CASSLPGADTQYF.

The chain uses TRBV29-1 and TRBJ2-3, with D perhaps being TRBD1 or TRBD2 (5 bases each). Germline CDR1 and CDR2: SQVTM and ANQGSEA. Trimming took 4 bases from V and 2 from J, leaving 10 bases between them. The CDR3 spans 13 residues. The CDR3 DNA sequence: TGCAGCGTTGGACGGGACCTCACAGATACGCAGTATTTT. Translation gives CSVGRDLTDTQYF.

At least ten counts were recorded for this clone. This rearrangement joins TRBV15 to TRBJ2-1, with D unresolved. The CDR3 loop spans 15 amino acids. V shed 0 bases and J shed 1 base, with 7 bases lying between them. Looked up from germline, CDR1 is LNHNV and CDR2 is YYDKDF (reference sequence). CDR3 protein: CATSRDTGSYNEQFF. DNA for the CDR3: TGTGCCACCAGCAGAGATACCGGGTCCTACAATGAGCAGTTCTTC.

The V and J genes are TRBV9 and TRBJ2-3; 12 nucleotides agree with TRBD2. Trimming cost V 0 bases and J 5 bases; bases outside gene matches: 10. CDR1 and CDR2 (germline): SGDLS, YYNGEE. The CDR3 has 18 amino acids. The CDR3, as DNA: TGTGCCAGCAGCGTAGCCCCCCGACTAGCGGGAGAGGTAGATACGCAGTATTTT. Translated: CASSVAPRLAGEVDTQYF.

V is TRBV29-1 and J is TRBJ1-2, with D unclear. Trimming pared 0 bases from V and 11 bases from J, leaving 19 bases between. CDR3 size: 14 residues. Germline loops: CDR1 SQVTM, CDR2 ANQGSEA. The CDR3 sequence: CSVEEFQEIGEYTF. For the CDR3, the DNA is TGCAGCGTTGAAGAGTTCCAGGAAATTGGGGAGTACACCTTC.

CDR3 loop: CASSEWGGGSSYNEQFF. In DNA, the CDR3 is TGTGCCAGCAGTGAATGGGGCGGTGGGAGCTCCTACAATGAGCAGTTCTTC. The chain recombines TRBV25-1 with TRBJ2-1, with D tentatively TRBD1 or TRBD2 (5 bases each). Trimming stripped 1 base from V and 0 bases from J, with 13 bases between. Germline CDR1 reads MGHDK; CDR2 reads SYGVNS. The CDR3 totals 17 residues.

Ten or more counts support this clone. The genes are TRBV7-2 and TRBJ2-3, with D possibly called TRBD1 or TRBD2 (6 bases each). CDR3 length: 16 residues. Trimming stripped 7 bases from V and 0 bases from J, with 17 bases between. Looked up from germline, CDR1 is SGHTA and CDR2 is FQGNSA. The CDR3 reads CASTFLGGPSTDTQYF. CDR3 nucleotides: TGTGCCAGCACTTTTCTCGGGGGCCCTAGCACAGATACGCAGTATTTT.

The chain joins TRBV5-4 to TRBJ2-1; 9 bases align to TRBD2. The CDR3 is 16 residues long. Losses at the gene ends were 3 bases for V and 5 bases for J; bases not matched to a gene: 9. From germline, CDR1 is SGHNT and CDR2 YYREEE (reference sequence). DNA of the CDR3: TGTGCCAGCAGCTCGGGAGGAGCGGGAGGTAACAATGAGCAGTTCTTC. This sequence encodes CASSSGGAGGNNEQFF. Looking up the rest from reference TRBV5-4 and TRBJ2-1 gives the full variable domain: ETGVTQSPTHLIKTRGQQVTLRCSSQSGHNTVSWYQQALGQGPQFIFQYYREEENGRGNFPPRFSGLQFPNYSSELNVNALELDDSALYLCASSSGGAGGNNEQFFGPGTRLTVL.

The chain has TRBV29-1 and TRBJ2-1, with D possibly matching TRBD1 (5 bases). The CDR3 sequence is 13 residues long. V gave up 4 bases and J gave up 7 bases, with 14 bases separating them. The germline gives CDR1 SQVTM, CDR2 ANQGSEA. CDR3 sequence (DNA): TGCAGCGTTGCCCCTACTTACAGGAATGAGCAGTTCTTC. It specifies CSVAPTYRNEQFF.

CDR3 bases: TGTGCCACCAGCAGAGATCTGACAGCGGAAGATGGCTACACCTTC. Its translation is CATSRDLTAEDGYTF. The V call is TRBV15, the J call TRBJ1-2; TRBD1 might be the D (5 bases). The ends were cut back, 0 bases at V and 6 bases at J, with 14 bases in the middle. The CDR3 is 15 residues long. Looked up from germline, CDR1 is LNHNV and CDR2 is YYDKDF (reference sequence).

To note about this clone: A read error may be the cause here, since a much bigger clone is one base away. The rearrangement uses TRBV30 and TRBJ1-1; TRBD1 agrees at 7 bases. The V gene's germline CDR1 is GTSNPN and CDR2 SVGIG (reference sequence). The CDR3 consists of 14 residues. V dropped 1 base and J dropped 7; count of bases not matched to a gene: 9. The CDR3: CAWSGVQGSGEAFF. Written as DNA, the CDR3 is TGTGCCTGGAGTGGCGTACAGGGGTCTGGTGAAGCTTTCTTT.

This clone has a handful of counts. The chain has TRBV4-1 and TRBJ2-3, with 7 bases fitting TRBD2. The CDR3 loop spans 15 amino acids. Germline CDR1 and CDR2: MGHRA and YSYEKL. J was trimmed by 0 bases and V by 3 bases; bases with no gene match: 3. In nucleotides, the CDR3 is TGCGCCAGCAGCCACGGAGCGGGGAGCACAGATACGCAGTATTTT. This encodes CASSHGAGSTDTQYF.

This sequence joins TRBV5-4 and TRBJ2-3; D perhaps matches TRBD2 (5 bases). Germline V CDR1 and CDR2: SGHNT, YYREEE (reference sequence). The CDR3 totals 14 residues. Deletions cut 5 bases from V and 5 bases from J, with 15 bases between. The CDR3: CASRLAEAGDTQYF. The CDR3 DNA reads TGTGCCAGCAGGCTAGCTGAGGCGGGAGATACGCAGTATTTT.

As DNA, the CDR3 is TGTGCCAGCAGGGACGTCTTAGGAAAACTGTTTTTT. It yields the protein CASRDVLGKLFF. The chain couples TRBV25-1 to TRBJ1-4; the D is unclear. V gave up 6 bases and J gave up 10 bases, with 12 bases separating them. This CDR3 comprises 12 residues. Germline-derived CDR1 and CDR2 are MGHDK and SYGVNS.

Here the CDR3 reads CASSLFDRGDHEQYF. CDR3 bases: TGTGCCAGCAGCTTATTTGACAGGGGGGACCACGAGCAGTACTTC. The gene calls are TRBV5-6 and TRBJ2-7, with 9 bases aligning to TRBD1. The CDR3 extends over 15 amino acids. Germline CDR1 and CDR2: SGHDT and YYEEEE. J was trimmed by 5 bases and V by 2 bases; bases with no gene match: 8.

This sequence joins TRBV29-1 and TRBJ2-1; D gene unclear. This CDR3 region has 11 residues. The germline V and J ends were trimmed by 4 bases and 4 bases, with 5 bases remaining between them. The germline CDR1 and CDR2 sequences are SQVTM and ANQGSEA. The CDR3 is CSVVNYNEQFF. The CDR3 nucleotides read TGCAGCGTTGTAAATTACAATGAGCAGTTCTTC.

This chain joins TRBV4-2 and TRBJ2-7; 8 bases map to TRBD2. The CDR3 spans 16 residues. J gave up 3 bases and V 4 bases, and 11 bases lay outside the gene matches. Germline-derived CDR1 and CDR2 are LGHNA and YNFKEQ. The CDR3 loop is CASSPIPGTRDYEQYF. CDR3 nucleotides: TGTGCCAGCAGCCCAATTCCCGGGACTAGGGACTACGAGCAGTACTTC.